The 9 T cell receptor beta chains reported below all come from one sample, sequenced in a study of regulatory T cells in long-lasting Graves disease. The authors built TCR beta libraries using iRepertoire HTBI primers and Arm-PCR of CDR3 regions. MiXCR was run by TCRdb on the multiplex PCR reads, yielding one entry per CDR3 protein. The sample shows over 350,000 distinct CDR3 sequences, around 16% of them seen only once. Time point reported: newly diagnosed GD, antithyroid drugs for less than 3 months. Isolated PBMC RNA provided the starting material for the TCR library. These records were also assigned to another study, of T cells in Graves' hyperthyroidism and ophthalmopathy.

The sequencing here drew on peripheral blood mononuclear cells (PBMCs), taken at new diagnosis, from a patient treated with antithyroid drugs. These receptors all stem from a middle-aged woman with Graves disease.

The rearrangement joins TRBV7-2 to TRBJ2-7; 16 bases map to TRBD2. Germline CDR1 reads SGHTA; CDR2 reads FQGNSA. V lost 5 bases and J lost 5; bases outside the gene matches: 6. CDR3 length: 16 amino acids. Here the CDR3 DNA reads TGTGCCAGCAGCCAGGGACTAGCGGGAGGGCCGAACGAGCAGTACTTC. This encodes CASSQGLAGGPNEQYF. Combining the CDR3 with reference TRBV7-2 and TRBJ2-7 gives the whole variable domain GAGVSQSPSNKVTEKGKDVELRCDPISGHTALYWYRQSLGQGLEFLIYFQGNSAPDKSGLPSDRFSAERTGGSVSTLTIQRTQQEDSAVYLCASSQGLAGGPNEQYFGPGTRLTVT.

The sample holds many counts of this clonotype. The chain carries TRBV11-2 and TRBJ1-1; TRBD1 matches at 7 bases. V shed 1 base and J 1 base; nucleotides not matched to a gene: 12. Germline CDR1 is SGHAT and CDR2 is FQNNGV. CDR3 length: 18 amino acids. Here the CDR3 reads CASSLGTGPGAKNTEAFF. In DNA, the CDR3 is TGTGCCAGCAGCTTAGGGACAGGCCCGGGGGCCAAGAACACTGAAGCTTTCTTT.

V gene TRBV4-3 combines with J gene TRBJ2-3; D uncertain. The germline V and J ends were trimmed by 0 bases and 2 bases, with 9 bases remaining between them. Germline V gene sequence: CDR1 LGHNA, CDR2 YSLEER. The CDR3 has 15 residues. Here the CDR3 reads CASSQDRWTTDTQYF. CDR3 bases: TGCGCCAGCAGCCAAGATCGTTGGACCACAGATACGCAGTATTTT.

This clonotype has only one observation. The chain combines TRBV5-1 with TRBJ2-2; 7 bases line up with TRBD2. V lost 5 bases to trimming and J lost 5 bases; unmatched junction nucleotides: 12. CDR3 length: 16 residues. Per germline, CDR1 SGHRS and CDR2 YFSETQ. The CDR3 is CASRQQPGLLTGELFF. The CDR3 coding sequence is TGCGCCAGCAGACAGCAACCGGGACTACTAACCGGGGAGCTGTTTTTT.

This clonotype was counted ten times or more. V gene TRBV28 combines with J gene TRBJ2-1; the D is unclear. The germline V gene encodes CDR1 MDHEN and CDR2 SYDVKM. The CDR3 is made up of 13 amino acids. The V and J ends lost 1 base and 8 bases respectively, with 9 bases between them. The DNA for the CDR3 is TGTGCCAGCAGTTTATTCTGGGAATATGAGCAGTTCTTC. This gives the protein CASSLFWEYEQFF. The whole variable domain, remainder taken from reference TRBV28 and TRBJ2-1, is DVKVTQSSRYLVKRTGEKVFLECVQDMDHENMFWYRQDPGLGLRLIYFSYDVKMKEKGDIPEGYSVSREKKERFSLILESASTNQTSMYLCASSLFWEYEQFFGPGTRLTVL.

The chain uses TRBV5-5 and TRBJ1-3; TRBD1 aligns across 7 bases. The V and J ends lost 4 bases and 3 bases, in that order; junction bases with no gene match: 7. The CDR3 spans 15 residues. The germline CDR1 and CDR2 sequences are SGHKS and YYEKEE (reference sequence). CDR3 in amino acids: CASSQLTGFGNTIYF. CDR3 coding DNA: TGTGCCAGCAGCCAACTGACAGGGTTTGGAAACACCATATATTTT.

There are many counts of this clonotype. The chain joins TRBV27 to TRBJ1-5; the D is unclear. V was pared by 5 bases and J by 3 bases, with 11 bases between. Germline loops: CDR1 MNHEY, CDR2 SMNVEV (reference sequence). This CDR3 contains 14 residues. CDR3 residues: CASSPWPNNQPQHF. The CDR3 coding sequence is TGTGCCAGCAGTCCGTGGCCAAACAATCAGCCCCAGCATTTT.

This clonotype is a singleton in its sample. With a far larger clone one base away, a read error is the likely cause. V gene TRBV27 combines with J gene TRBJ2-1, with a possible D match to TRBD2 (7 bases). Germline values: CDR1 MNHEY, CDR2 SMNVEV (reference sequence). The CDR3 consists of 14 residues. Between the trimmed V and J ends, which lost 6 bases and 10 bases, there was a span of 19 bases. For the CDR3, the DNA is TGTGCCAGCAGCCTAGGGGGAGGGGCCTACGAGCAGTTCTTC. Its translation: CASSLGGGAYEQFF.

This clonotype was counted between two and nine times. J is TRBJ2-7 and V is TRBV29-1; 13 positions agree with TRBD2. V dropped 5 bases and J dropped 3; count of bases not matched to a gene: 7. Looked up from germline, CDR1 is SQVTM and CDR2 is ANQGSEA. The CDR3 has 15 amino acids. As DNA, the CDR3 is TGCAGCGTTCTCGAGACTAGCGGGAGGAACTACGAGCAGTACTTC. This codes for CSVLETSGRNYEQYF.